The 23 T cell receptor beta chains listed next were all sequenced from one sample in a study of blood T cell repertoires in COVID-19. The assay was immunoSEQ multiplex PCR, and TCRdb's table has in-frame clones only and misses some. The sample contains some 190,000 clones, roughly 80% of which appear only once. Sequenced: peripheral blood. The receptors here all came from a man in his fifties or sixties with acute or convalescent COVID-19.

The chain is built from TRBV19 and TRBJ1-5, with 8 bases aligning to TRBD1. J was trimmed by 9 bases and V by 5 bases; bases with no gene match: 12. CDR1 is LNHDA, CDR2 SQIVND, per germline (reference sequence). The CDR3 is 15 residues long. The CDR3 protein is CASSGADRGLLPQHF. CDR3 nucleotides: TGTGCCAGTAGTGGGGCTGACAGGGGCCTTTTGCCCCAGCATTTT.

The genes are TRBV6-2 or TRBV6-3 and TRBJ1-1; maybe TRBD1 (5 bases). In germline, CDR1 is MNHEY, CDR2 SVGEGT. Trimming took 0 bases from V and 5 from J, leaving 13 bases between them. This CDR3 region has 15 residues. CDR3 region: CASSYSDWGGTEAFF. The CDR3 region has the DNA TGTGCCAGCAGTTACTCCGATTGGGGGGGTACTGAAGCTTTCTTT.

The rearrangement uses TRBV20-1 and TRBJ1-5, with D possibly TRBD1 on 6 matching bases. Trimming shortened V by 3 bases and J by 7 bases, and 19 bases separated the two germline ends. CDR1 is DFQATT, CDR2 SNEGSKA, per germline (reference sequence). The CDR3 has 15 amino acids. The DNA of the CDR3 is TGCAGTGCTAGTGCTCAACAGGGTTGGCGCCAGCCCCAGCATTTT. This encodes CSASAQQGWRQPQHF.

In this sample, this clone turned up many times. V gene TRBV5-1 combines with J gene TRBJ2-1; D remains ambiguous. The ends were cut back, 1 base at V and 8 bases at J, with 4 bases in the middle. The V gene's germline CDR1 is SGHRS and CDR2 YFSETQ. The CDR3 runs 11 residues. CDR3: CASSLIDEQFF. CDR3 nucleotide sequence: TGCGCCAGCAGCTTGATCGATGAGCAGTTCTTC.

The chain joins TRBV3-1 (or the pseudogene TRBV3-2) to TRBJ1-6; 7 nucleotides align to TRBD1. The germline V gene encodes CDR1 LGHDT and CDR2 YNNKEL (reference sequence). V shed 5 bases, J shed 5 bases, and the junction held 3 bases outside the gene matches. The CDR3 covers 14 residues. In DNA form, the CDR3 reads TGTGCCAGCAGCTCCGGGACAGATAATTCACCCCTCCACTTT. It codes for CASSSGTDNSPLHF.

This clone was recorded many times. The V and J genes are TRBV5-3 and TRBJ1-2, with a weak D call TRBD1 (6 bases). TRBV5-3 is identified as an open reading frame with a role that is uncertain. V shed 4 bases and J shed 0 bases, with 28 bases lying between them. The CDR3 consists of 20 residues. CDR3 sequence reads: CARSPMGQKQGTLTNYGYTF. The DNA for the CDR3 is TGTGCCAGAAGCCCCATGGGCCAGAAACAGGGTACCCTCACTAACTATGGCTACACCTTC.

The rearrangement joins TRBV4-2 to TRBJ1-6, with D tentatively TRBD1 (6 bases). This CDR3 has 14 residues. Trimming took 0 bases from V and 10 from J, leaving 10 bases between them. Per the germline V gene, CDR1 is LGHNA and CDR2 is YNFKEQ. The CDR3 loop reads CASSQEQGGSPLHF. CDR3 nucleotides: TGTGCCAGCAGCCAAGAACAGGGCGGGTCACCCCTCCACTTT.

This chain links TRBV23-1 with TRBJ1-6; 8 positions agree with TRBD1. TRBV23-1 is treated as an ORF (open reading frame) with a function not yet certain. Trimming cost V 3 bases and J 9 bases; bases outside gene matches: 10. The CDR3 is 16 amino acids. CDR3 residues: CASSHSQGARSSPLHF. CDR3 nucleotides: TGCGCCAGCAGTCACTCGCAGGGGGCGAGGAGTTCACCCCTCCACTTT.

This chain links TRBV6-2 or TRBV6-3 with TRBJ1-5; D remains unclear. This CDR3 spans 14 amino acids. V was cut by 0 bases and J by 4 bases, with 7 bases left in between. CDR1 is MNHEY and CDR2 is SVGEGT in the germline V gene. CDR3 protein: CASSYSAQNQPQHF. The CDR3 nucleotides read TGTGCCAGCAGTTACTCGGCCCAAAATCAGCCCCAGCATTTT.

The CDR3 DNA is TGTGCCAGTAGTGCCGGCCCGGGACTTACTGAAGCTTTCTTT. Its translation: CASSAGPGLTEAFF. This chain joins TRBV19 and TRBJ1-1; D is possibly TRBD1 (5 bases). The length of the CDR3 is 14 residues. Germline V gives CDR1 LNHDA, CDR2 SQIVND (reference sequence). V was trimmed by 5 bases and J by 5 bases, leaving 15 bases between them.

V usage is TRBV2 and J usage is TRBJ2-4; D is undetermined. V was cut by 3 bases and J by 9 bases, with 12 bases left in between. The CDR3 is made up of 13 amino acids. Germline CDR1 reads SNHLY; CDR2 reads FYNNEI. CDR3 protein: CASSEGARSIQYF. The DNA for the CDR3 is TGTGCCAGCAGTGAGGGCGCACGAAGCATTCAGTACTTC.

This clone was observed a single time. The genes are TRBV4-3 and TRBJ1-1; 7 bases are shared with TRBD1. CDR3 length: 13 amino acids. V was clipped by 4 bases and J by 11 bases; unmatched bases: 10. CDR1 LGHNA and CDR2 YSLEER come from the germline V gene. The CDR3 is CASSPQGQARAFF. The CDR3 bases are TGCGCCAGCAGCCCCCAAGGACAGGCTAGGGCTTTCTTT.

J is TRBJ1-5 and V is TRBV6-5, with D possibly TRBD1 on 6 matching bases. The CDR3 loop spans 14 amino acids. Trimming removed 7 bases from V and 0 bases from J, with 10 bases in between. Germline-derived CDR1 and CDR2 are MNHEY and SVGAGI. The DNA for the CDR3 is TGTGCCAGCAAAAGAGGGGGTAGCAATCAGCCCCAGCATTTT. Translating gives CASKRGGSNQPQHF.

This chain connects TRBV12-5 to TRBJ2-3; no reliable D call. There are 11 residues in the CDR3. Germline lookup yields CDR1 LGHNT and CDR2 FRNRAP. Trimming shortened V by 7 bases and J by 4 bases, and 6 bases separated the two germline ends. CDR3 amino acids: CASASADTQYF. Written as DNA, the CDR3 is TGTGCTAGTGCCTCGGCAGATACGCAGTATTTT.

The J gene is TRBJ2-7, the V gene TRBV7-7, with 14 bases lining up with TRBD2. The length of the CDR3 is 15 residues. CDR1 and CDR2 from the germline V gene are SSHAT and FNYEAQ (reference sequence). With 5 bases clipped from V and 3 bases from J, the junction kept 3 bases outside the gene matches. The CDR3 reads CASSHGTSGSYEQYF. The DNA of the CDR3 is TGTGCCAGCAGCCACGGGACTAGCGGGAGCTACGAGCAGTACTTC.

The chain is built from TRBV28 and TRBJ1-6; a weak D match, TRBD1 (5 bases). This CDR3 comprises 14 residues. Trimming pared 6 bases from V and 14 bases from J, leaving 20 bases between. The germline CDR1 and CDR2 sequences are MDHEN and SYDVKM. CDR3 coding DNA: TGTGCCAGCAGGGGGGGGACGGCCCGGGTCGCCCTCCACTTT. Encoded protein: CASRGGTARVALHF.

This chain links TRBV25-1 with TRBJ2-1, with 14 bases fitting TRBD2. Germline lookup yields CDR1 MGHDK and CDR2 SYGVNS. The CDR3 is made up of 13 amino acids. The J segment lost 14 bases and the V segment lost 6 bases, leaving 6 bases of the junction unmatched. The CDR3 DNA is TGTGCCAGCAGACCGGGACTAGCGGGAGTCAAGTTCTTC. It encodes CASRPGLAGVKFF.

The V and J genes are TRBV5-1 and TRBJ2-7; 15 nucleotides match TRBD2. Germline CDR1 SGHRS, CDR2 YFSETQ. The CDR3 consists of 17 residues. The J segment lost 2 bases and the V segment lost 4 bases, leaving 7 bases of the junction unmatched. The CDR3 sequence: CASSPGLAGGKPYEQYF. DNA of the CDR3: TGCGCCAGCAGCCCGGGACTAGCGGGAGGAAAACCCTACGAGCAGTACTTC.

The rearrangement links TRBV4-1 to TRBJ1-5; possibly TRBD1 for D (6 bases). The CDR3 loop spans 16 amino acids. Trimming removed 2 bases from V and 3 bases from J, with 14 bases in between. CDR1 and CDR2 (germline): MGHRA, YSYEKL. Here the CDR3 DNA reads TGCGCCAGCAGCCAAACAACAGGGACCCTCAATCAGCCCCAGCATTTT. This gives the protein CASSQTTGTLNQPQHF.

CDR3 amino acids: CASSSGTVNTGELFF. The CDR3 DNA follows: TGTGCCAGCAGCTCGGGGACAGTCAACACCGGGGAGCTGTTTTTT. J is TRBJ2-2 and V is TRBV5-4, with 7 bases fitting TRBD1. This CDR3 is built from 15 residues. Germline CDR1 SGHNT, CDR2 YYREEE (reference sequence). V was pared by 3 bases and J by 2 bases, with 4 bases of the junction left unmatched.

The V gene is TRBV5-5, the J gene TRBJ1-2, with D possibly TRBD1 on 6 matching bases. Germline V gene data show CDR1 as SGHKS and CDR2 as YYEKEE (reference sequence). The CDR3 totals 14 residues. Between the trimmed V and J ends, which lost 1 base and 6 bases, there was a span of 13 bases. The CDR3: CASSLWAGDHGYTF. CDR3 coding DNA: TGTGCCAGCAGCTTGTGGGCAGGGGATCATGGCTACACCTTC.

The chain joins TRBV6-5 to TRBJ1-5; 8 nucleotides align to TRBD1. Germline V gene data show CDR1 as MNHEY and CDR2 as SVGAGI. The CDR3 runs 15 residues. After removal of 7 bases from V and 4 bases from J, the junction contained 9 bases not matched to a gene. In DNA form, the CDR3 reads TGTGCCAGCACCCCAGGACAGGGAAGGAATCAGCCCCAGCATTTT. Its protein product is CASTPGQGRNQPQHF.

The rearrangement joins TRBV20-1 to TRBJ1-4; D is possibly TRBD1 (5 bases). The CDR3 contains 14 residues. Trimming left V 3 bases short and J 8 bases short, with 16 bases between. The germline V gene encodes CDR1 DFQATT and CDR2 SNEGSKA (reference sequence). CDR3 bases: TGCAGTGCTAGTTACCGACAGTATGGCGAAAAACTGTTTTTT. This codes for CSASYRQYGEKLFF.